The T cell receptor beta chain described here comes from a study of T cells after yellow fever vaccination. Overall study context: Preparation of fractions with low cell numbers was performed using SMART-Seq v4 Ultra Low Input. Study-wide results and limits: FACS-sorted repertoires might harbor abundant contaminating clonotypes from the bulk population. It was a small share of clonotypes that appeared in both CD4 and CD8 compartments. Primary-vaccination clones mostly resurfaced post-booster (around 96% CD4, more than 85% CD8).

The germline V and J ends were trimmed by 0 bases and 2 bases, with 10 bases remaining between them. The CDR3 has 15 residues. MiXCR was run by TCRdb on the 5' RACE reads, yielding one entry per CDR3 protein. This sample has 310,000 or so distinct CDR3 sequences, with around 4% found just once. Worth noting for this clonotype: Its antigen is not known.

The sequencing here drew on PBMCs, taken on the day of the yellow fever booster vaccination. The chain combines TRBV12-3 or TRBV12-4 with TRBJ1-2; possible D gene TRBD1, 6 bases. The sequence came from a man in his late teens or twenties who received the YFV17D yellow fever vaccine. The CDR3 nucleotides read TGTGCCAGCAGTTTAGCAGAAGGGACAAACTATGGCTACACCTTC. Protein product: CASSLAEGTNYGYTF.